Listed here are 7 T cell receptor beta chains from one sample, sequenced in a study of human T cells and chemical hapten exposure. Indicated time point: pre-sensitization, week 0. As to treatment: therapeutic diphenylcyclopropenone sensitization with weekly scalp DPC. TCRdb itself ran the RACE reads through MiXCR, one entry per CDR3 protein. The sample lists around 380,000 distinct CDR3 sequences, approximately 5.8% occurring once. The sequencing used whole blood, collected in connection with sensitization to the hapten diphenylcyclopropenone (DPC). These receptors all stem from a young woman with alopecia areata. Some clones in this sample may be carry-over from other donors' samples.

This clonotype was detected a few times. At one end the junction does not follow the germline gene, possibly because of a read error. This rearrangement joins TRBV7-7 to TRBJ2-2; D perhaps matches TRBD1 (6 bases). Germline assignment: CDR1 SSHAT and CDR2 FNYEAQ (reference sequence). CDR3 size: 13 residues. The CDR3 DNA is TGTGCTAGCAGCGGCAGGGGTTCCGGGGAGCTGTTTTTT. This translates into CASSGRGSGELFF. Drawing the rest from reference TRBV7-7 and TRBJ2-2, the complete variable domain is GAGVSQSPRYKVTKRGQDVTLRCDPISSHATLYWYQQALGQGPEFLTYFNYEAQPDKSGLPSDRFSAERPEGSISTLTIQRTEQRDSAMYRCASSGRGSGELFFGEGSRLTVL.

In its sample, this clonotype was seen many times. The rearrangement joins TRBV6-5 to TRBJ2-3; 9 positions match TRBD1. V lost 5 bases to trimming and J lost 2 bases; unmatched junction nucleotides: 5. The germline CDR1 and CDR2 sequences are MNHEY and SVGAGI. CDR3 length: 15 residues. CDR3 sequence reads: CASSPGQGDTDTQYF. In nucleotides, the CDR3 is TGTGCCAGCAGTCCGGGACAGGGAGACACAGATACGCAGTATTTT.

This clonotype has only a few counts. This chain uses TRBV12-2 with TRBJ1-3; the D call in the table, TRBD1, was not verified against the DNA. TRBV12-2 is described as a pseudogene. The CDR3 covers 19 residues. CDR3 in amino acids: CASRNRQGRQPNSGNTIYF. The CDR3 region has the DNA TGTGCAAGTCGGAACCGACAGGGACGTCAACCTAACTCTGGAAACACCATATATTTT.

This clonotype has a count of ten or more. The V and J genes are TRBV10-3 and TRBJ2-3; TRBD2 matches at 7 bases. Losses at the gene ends were 2 bases for V and 0 bases for J; bases not matched to a gene: 5. The CDR3 has 16 amino acids. Germline V CDR1 and CDR2: ENHRY, SYGVKD. The CDR3 DNA sequence: TGTGCCATCAGTGAGATGTCTAGCGGAAGCACAGATACGCAGTATTTT. It specifies CAISEMSSGSTDTQYF.

The sample holds many counts of this clonotype. The V gene is TRBV18, the J gene TRBJ2-5, with D possibly matching TRBD2 (6 bases). Germline assignment: CDR1 KGHSH and CDR2 LQKENI. Trimming left V 0 bases short and J 4 bases short, with 6 bases between. This CDR3 comprises 13 residues. In DNA, the CDR3 is TGTGCCAGCTCACCACCGGGGGGAGAGACCCAGTACTTC. This translates into CASSPPGGETQYF.

Ten or more counts support this clonotype. V and J are TRBV7-2 and TRBJ1-6, with D possibly TRBD1 on 5 matching bases. Germline CDR1 and CDR2: SGHTA and FQGNSA. The CDR3 is 16 amino acids. V was trimmed by 1 base and J by 8 bases, leaving 15 bases between them. The CDR3 DNA sequence: TGTGCCAGCAGCTTAGTTCCCGGGGGGGTCGATTCACCCCTCCACTTT. Translated, it gives CASSLVPGGVDSPLHF.

This clonotype has only a few counts. The rearrangement uses TRBV7-8 and TRBJ2-3; 8 nucleotides align to TRBD1. The CDR3 is made up of 16 amino acids. Germline trimming cut 5 bases from V and 1 base from J; bases unmatched to any gene: 8. Germline V lookup: CDR1 SGHVS, CDR2 FQNEAQ. The CDR3 loop is CASSEDRAFGTDTQYF. The CDR3 coding sequence is TGTGCCAGCAGCGAGGACAGGGCTTTCGGCACAGATACGCAGTATTTT.